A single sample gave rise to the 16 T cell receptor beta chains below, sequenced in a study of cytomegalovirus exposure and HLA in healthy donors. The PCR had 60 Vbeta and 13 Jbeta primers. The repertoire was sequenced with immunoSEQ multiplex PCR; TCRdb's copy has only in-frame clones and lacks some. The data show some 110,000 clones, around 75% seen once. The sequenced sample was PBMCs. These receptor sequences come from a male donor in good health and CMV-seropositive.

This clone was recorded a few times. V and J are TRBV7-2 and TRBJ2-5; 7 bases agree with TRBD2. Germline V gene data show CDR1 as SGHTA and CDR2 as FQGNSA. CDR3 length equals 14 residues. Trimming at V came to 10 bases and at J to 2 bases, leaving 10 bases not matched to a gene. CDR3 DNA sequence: TGTGCCACCTCCCAATCTAGCGGTCAAGAGACCCAGTACTTC. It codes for CATSQSSGQETQYF.

Written as DNA, the CDR3 is TGTGCCAGCAGCTTAGTGACTAGCGGACCCACAGATACGCAGTATTTT. This encodes CASSLVTSGPTDTQYF. The gene calls are TRBV7-8 and TRBJ2-3; the match to TRBD2 covers 9 bases. V lost 1 base to trimming and J lost 2 bases; unmatched junction nucleotides: 4. Germline V gives CDR1 SGHVS, CDR2 FQNEAQ. The CDR3 consists of 16 residues.

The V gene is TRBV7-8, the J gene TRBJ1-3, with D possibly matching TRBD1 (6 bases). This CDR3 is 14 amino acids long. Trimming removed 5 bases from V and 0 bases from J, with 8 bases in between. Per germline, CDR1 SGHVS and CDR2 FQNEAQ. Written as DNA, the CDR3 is TGTGCCAGCAGCCCGACAGGCTCTGGAAACACCATATATTTT. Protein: CASSPTGSGNTIYF.

CDR3 sequence (DNA): TGTGCCAGCAGCTCCGGTCTCTTTAATGAAAAACTGTTTTTT. Translation: CASSSGLFNEKLFF. V gene TRBV5-8 combines with J gene TRBJ1-4, with no clear D. The V gene's germline CDR1 is SGHTS and CDR2 YDEGEE. CDR3 size: 14 residues. Trimming removed 3 bases at V and 4 bases at J, with 10 bases between.

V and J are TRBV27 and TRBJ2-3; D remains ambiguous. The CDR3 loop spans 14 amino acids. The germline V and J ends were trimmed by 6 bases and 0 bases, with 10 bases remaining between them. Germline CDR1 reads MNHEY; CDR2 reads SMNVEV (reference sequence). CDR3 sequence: CASRYKTSTDTQYF. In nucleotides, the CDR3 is TGTGCCAGCAGATACAAGACTAGCACAGATACGCAGTATTTT.

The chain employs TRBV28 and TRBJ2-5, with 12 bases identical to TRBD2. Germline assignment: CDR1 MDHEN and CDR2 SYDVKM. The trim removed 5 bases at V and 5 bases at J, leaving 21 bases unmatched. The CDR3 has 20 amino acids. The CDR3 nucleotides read TGTGCCAGCAGTCCGATATTCCACTCTAGCGGGAGGGCCGTTACCGAGACCCAGTACTTC. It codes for CASSPIFHSSGRAVTETQYF. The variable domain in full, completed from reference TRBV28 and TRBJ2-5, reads DVKVTQSSRYLVKRTGEKVFLECVQDMDHENMFWYRQDPGLGLRLIYFSYDVKMKEKGDIPEGYSVSREKKERFSLILESASTNQTSMYLCASSPIFHSSGRAVTETQYFGPGTRLLVL.

The CDR3, as DNA: TGTGCTAGTGGTTTGCTCACCGGGGAGCTGTTTTTT. Its translation is CASGLLTGELFF. J is TRBJ2-2 and V is TRBV12-5; D uncertain. The CDR3 runs to 12 residues. Germline lookup yields CDR1 LGHNT and CDR2 FRNRAP. V lost 2 bases and J lost 4, with 2 bases in between.

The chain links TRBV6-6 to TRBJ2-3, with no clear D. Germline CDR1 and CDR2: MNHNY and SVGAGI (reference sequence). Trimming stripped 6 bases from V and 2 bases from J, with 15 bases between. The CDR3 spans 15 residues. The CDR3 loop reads CASRAWSPSTDTQYF. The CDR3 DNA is TGTGCCAGCAGAGCGTGGAGTCCCTCCACAGATACGCAGTATTTT.

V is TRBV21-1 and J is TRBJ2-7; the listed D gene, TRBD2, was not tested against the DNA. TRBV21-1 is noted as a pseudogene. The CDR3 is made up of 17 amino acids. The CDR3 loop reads CASSQKGTSGVAYEQYF. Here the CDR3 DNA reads TGTGCCAGCAGCCAAAAGGGAACTAGCGGGGTTGCCTACGAGCAGTACTTC.

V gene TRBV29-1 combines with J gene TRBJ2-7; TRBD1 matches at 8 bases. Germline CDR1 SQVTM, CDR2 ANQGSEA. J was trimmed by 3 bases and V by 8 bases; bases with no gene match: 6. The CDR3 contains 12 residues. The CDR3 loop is CSTQDRGYEQYF. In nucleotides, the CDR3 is TGCAGCACACAAGACAGGGGCTACGAGCAGTACTTC.

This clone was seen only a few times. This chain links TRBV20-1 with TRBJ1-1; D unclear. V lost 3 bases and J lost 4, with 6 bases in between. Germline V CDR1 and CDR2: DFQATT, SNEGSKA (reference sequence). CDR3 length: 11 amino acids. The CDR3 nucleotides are TGCAGTGCTAGGGGCGCCACTGAAGCTTTCTTT. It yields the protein CSARGATEAFF.

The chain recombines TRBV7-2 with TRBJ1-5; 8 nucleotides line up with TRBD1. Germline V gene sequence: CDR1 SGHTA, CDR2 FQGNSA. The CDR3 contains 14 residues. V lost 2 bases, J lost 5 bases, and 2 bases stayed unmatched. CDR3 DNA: TGTGCCAGCAGCTTAAAACAGGGGGATCAGCCCCAGCATTTT. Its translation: CASSLKQGDQPQHF.

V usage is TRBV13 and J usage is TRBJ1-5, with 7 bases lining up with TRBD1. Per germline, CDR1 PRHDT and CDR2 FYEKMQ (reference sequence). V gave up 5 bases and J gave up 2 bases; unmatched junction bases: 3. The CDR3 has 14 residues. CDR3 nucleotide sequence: TGTGCCAGCAGCCTCGGACAGGGCAATCAGCCCCAGCATTTT. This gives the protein CASSLGQGNQPQHF.

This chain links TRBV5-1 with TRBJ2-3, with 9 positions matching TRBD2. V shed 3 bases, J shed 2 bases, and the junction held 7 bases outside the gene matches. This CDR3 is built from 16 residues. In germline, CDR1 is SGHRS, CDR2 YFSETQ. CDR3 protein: CASSSVSGGFTDTQYF. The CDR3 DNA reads TGCGCCAGCAGCTCCGTAAGCGGGGGGTTCACAGATACGCAGTATTTT.

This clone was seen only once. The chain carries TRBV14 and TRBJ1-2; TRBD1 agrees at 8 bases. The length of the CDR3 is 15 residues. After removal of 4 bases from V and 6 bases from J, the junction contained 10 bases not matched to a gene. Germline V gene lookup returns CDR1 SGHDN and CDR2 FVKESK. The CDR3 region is CASSRTDRGKDGYTF. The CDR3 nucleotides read TGTGCCAGCAGCCGAACCGACAGGGGCAAAGATGGCTACACCTTC. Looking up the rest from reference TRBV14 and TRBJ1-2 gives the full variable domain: EAGVTQFPSHSVIEKGQTVTLRCDPISGHDNLYWYRRVMGKEIKFLLHFVKESKQDESGMPNNRFLAERTGGTYSTLKVQPAELEDSGVYFCASSRTDRGKDGYTFGSGTRLTVV.

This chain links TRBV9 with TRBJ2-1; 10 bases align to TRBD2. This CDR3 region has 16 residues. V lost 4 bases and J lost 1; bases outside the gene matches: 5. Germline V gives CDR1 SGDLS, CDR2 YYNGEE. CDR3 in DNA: TGTGCCAGCAGCCTCAGCGGGGGGGCTTCCTACAATGAGCAGTTCTTC. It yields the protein CASSLSGGASYNEQFF. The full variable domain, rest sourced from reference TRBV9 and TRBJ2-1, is DSGVTQTPKHLITATGQRVTLRCSPRSGDLSVYWYQQSLDQGLQFLIQYYNGEERAKGNILERFSAQQFPDLHSELNLSSLELGDSALYFCASSLSGGASYNEQFFGPGTRLTVL.